This TCR beta chain comes out of a study of OX40 agonist ivuxolimab in advanced cancers. On this clone: As yet, its antigen is unknown.

Profiling relied on immunoSEQ multiplex PCR, and the TCRdb table lists in-frame clones only, not all of them. The sample lists about 45,000 clones, just under 90% occurring once. Study-level points and caveats: Clonal expansion was among the lowest in partial responders at 0.1-3.0 mg/kg, especially CD8+.

Germline CDR1 SGHTA, CDR2 FQGTGA. This CDR3 is built from 14 residues. Between the trimmed V and J ends, which lost 5 bases and 4 bases, there was a span of 13 bases. The sequence came from an adult with an advanced solid tumor such as melanoma, head and neck, liver or kidney cancer. V gene TRBV7-3 combines with J gene TRBJ2-3; the D gene is possibly TRBD2 (6 bases). The sample was CD4+ or CD8+ T cells sorted from blood, taken in a trial of the OX40 agonist ivuxolimab. The CDR3 region is CASSLGTRPDTQYF. CDR3 bases: TGTGCCAGCAGCCTTGGGACTCGCCCAGATACGCAGTATTTT.